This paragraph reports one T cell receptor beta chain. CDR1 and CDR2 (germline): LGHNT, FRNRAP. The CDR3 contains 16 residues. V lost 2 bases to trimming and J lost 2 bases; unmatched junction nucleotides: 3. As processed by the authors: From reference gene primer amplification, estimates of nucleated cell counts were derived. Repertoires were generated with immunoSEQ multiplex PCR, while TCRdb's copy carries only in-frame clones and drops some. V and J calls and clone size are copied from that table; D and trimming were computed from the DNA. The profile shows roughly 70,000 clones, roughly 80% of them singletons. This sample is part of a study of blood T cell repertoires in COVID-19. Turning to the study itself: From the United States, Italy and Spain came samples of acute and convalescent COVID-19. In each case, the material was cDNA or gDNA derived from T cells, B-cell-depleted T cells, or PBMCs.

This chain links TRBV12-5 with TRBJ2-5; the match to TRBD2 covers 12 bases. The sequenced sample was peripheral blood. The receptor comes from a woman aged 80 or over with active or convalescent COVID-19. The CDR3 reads CASGLRLAGGQETQYF. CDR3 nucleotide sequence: TGTGCTAGTGGTTTGAGGCTAGCGGGGGGGCAAGAGACCCAGTACTTC.